The entry that follows covers one T cell receptor (beta chain) sequence. Here immunoSEQ multiplex PCR was the method, and the copy in TCRdb shows in-frame clones only, minus some. The sample lists about 82,000 clones; roughly 89% were seen once. This record comes from a study of glioma-infiltrating T cells after dendritic cell vaccination. This CDR3 contains 15 residues. Trimming shortened V by 7 bases and J by 3 bases, and 19 bases separated the two germline ends. The germline CDR1 and CDR2 sequences are SNHLY and FYNNEI. Sequencing used blood, obtained before dendritic cell vaccination. The clonotype was recovered from a human donor with glioblastoma. The V call is TRBV2, the J call TRBJ2-7; TRBD2 might be the D (6 bases). CDR3 coding DNA: TGTGCCAGCAACGCGGCAGGAGGGCCTCTCTACGAGCAGTACTTC. The encoded protein is CASNAAGGPLYEQYF.